This record concerns one T cell receptor (beta chain) sequence. Data came from immunoSEQ multiplex PCR; TCRdb stores just in-frame clones and leaves some out. The sample records 450,000 to 500,000 clones, about 72% being singletons. The sample belongs to a study of shared clonotypes between healthy human individuals. Turning to the study itself: Contributing individuals were a couple of females and three males aged 18 to 49.

Unsorted samples relied on about 90 million PBMCs, which served as the source of genomic DNA. V lost 8 bases and J 4 bases, leaving 16 bases between the germline ends. CDR1 and CDR2 (germline): SGHTA, FQGNSA. The CDR3 consists of 14 residues. The chain employs TRBV7-2 and TRBJ2-3, with D perhaps matching TRBD2 (5 bases). The sample was PBMCs. This receptor was obtained from a woman in her thirties or forties in good health. Some clones in this sample may be carry-over from other donors' samples. Here the CDR3 reads CASGWPGTADTQYF. CDR3 DNA sequence: TGTGCCAGCGGCTGGCCGGGAACGGCAGATACGCAGTATTTT.